The T cell receptor (beta chain) described here comes from a study of cytomegalovirus exposure and HLA in healthy donors (TCRdb year 2017). Concerning the study at large: An earlier analysis of several hundred of the donors reported 276 Gb of sequence data and 117 million unique TCR beta sequences obtained from around 190 million T cells. Every discovery cohort repertoire had been produced on one sequencing platform. An earlier analysis of about 600 of the donors used high-throughput TCR beta sequencing to judge whether each TCR beta V gene segment behaved as functional or pseudogenic. Rather than using new phenotypic data, the later analysis identified candidate immune exposures from TCR beta sequences and from how often those sequences occurred across donors. Of the approximately 370 genotyped donors, roughly 76% were placed in the genetic ancestry cluster associated with self-reported Caucasian donors. Because of strong linkage in the cohort, roughly five DR-DQ haplotypes were treated as single units for association and clustering. Approximately 330 gigabases of sequencing data and roughly 81 million unique TCR sequences made up an early release that covered approximately 620 HLA-typed donors. Along with the roughly 700-subject first cohort, a separate validation cohort of roughly 110 different subjects was used. On average, roughly 240,000 unique TCR beta nucleotide sequences were sequenced per donor among a few hundred genotyped donors of the cohort, with about 19% of those sequences being non-productive. Using immunosequencing, the study profiled T cell repertoires from about 620 subjects and related those repertoires to cytomegalovirus serostatus. Typing coverage differed by locus: A, B, C, DRB1 and DQB1 were typed in roughly 620-630 donors, DQA1 in 500 to 550, DPA1 in roughly 590, and DPB1 in around 490. Donor age, sex, ethnicity and CMV serostatus were compiled alongside the repertoire data. To predict cytomegalovirus infection status, the study brought together high-throughput TCR immunosequencing, statistical association of individual TCRs with disease status, and machine learning. A later genetic analysis took genome-wide SNP genotypes for about three fifths of the roughly 700 donors and used that subset as a discovery cohort. The study was designed to test whether signatures of past pathogen exposure could be identified by cataloging public T cell receptors. HLA typing covered class I and class II loci at four-digit resolution. In a later analysis, previously published TCR beta repertoires from hundreds of donors were re-analyzed and high-resolution HLA genotyping was added so that TCR occurrence patterns could be studied. Broader findings and caveats from the paper: According to a later analysis, parvovirus B19, influenza, CMV and Epstein-Barr virus appeared linked to several top co-occurrence clusters. CMV serostatus was the only immune exposure information available for the cohort. Specific HLA alleles were associated with about 17,000 TCR beta sequences at a false discovery rate of 0.05 in a later analysis. The sequencing pipeline was judged likely to have produced a cluster of highly shared sequence variants as a technical artifact. In the study, some 160 TCR beta chains were listed as associated with cytomegalovirus. According to a later analysis, most CMV-associated TCR beta chains appeared to be HLA-restricted, and the HLA associations seemed to be driven largely by CMV exposure. Most TCR sequences were seen in very few donors, while some public TCRs were found in many individuals. It was suggested by the authors that the approach could potentially be generalized to other disease states and immunological phenotypes. Compared with the 666-donor mean, donors in an Asian-associated ancestry cluster had fewer N-insertions in productive TCRs, according to a later genetic analysis. The cohort was sequenced for TCR beta chains only, and without alpha or paired-chain data the features that could be detected were limited. Three of the identified cytomegalovirus-associated TCR beta chains were confirmed in vitro to be specific for cytomegalovirus antigens. Compared with equally common non-associated chains, HLA-associated TCR beta chains in a later analysis were more clonally expanded and had lower generation probabilities. In both the original and validation cohorts, the classifier was reported to diagnose cytomegalovirus status with high specificity and sensitivity. In a later analysis, TCR association rates were found to vary across HLA loci, with the most associated TCRs seen for DRB1 alleles and the fewest for HLA-C alleles. Some IMGT-functional V segments, including TRBV6-2 and TRBV6-3, could not be distinguished by the 87-base-pair reads and were therefore excluded. Because HLA typing was unavailable for some donors at each locus, only the typed subset was used in association tests. When HLA alleles, especially DR and DQ, strongly co-occurred, TCR associations were difficult to assign to individual alleles. Roughly uniform sequencing depth across donors was assumed in presence/absence analyses, although this assumption may not hold. Linkage disequilibrium might explain the correlated functional status among segregating V segments, but an unknown experimental factor could not be excluded. In an earlier analysis of more than 450 of the donors, most TCR beta V segments were observed in productive rearrangements about 90% or about 30% of the time, broadly matching IMGT annotations. Fewer than 20 rarely observed V segments, including chromosome 9 orphons, were excluded from the earlier analysis of a few hundred of the donors because counts were too low. V-gene and J-gene trimming of TCR beta chains was associated with a missense DCLRE1C variant in a later genetic analysis, and the association was replicated in an independent cohort. A further reported finding was that TCR beta sequences accurately predicted the HLA-A and HLA-B alleles for most subjects in the first cohort.

The cohort was made up of 666 healthy bone marrow donors. At the time of sampling, every cohort member was nominally healthy, though immune exposures that went unrecorded were likely present. The donor was CMV seronegative and belonged to the group of around 350 seronegative cohort members. Every donor gave a peripheral blood sample, and the peripheral blood mononuclear cells from that sample were used for TCR beta sequencing. Genomic DNA extraction from the blood cell samples was performed with the Qiagen DNeasy Blood Extraction Kit. The library relied on the immunoSEQ multiplex PCR assay. The multiplex PCR relied on a mix of 60 forward primers for TCR Vbeta segments and 13 reverse primers for TCR Jbeta segments. A multiplex PCR assay on genomic DNA amplified the CDR3 region of rearranged TCR beta genes. Amplified TCR beta libraries were sequenced as 87-base-pair reads on the Illumina HiSeq System. The paper's processing steps were these. In a later analysis, some 80 million unique TCR beta chains were counted across the approximately 640 repertoires, and approximately 11 million of these chains were shared by at least two donors. To remove PCR and sequencing errors, raw reads were error-corrected and collapsed into unique sequences using a nearest-neighbor algorithm that merged closely related sequences. To assign V, D and J gene segments, CDR3 sequences were aligned to IMGT reference sequences. Each retained sequence needed at least a six-nucleotide match to both a V gene segment and a J gene segment. Rearrangements were called productive when the CDR3 lacked stop codons and stayed in frame with V and J; all others were non-productive. Following IMGT convention, CDR3 was defined as the stretch from the second conserved V-encoded cysteine to the conserved J-encoded phenylalanine. The earlier analysis of a few hundred of the donors excluded sequences that lacked an unambiguous match to a single V gene segment. In an earlier analysis of a few hundred of the donors, a V segment was called functional when productive rearrangements were above 56.7%, and segregating when the standard deviation between donors exceeded 5%. A statistical classification framework was built to diagnose cytomegalovirus status from the catalog of TCR beta chain sequences. In a later analysis, V and J genes were assigned by comparing TCR nucleotide sequences against IMGT/GENE-DB human TR gene sequences. A later analysis assigned CDR3 sequences and most-parsimonious VDJ recombination scenarios with the TCRdist pipeline. In a later analysis, each TCR beta chain was defined by its CDR3 amino acid sequence together with its V-gene family, and reads lacking a unique V-gene family were excluded. To address suspected cross-contamination and a sequencing artifact, a later analysis removed some 620 highly shared, low-generation-probability nucleotide sequences. In a later analysis, a clonal expansion index for each public chain was calculated from normalized within-repertoire ranks of inferred template counts. A later analysis computed generation probabilities with a VDJ recombination model fitted to out-of-frame rearrangements, and checked the results against IGoR. In a later analysis, TCR-TCR, TCR-HLA and TCR-CMV co-occurrence was scored with hypergeometric tests, and a repertoire-size bias correction was applied to TCR pairs. False discovery rates were estimated in a later analysis by permuting HLA or CMV assignments 20 times. In a later analysis, co-occurring TCRs were grouped using DBSCAN, with TCRdist sequence similarity added in when clustering inside HLA-allele-positive subsets. Co-occurrence clustering excluded repertoires with fewer than 30,000 or more than 120,000 public chains, plus five with anomalous nucleotide sharing. The table was pulled from immuneACCESS by TCRdb, which kept in-frame rearrangements only. Such tables lose some clones; where checked, under half of the loss comes from unresolved V genes, and the rest has no known cause. V and J calls plus clone size are reproduced from that table; the DNA served to infer D and trimming. The sample table lists about 94,000 clones, less than 8% of them with a count of one. 2% to 2.5% of the sample belongs to the ten largest clones.

The CDR3 runs 18 amino acids, cysteine and phenylalanine included. This entry keeps only the CDR3 DNA: 54 bases, framed from base 1. CDR1 and CDR2, looked up from the germline V gene, are MNHNS and SASEGT. V is clipped by 4 bases and J by 4 bases, and the sequence between their germline boundaries is 25 bases long. This clone has more than one count but fewer than ten. What this receptor recognizes is not known. No per-base quality is available; no much larger clone lies one base away. The receptor's source is a man between 45 and 60 years old in good health and CMV-seronegative. Material: PBMCs. The chain links TRBV6-1 with TRBJ1-1; a confident D gene designation cannot be given. The CDR3 amino acid sequence is: CASSVTPGQVGGSTEAFF. The DNA sequence is TGTGCCAGCAGTGTTACACCCGGCCAGGTCGGAGGGAGCACTGAAGCTTTCTTT.